Following are 14 T cell receptor beta chains from one sample sequenced in a study of OX40 agonist ivuxolimab in advanced cancers. The method was immunoSEQ multiplex PCR; TCRdb's version includes in-frame clones alone and lacks a portion of them. The table lists 65,000 to 95,000 clones, 88% of them singletons. The material sequenced was CD4+ or CD8+ T cells sorted from blood, taken in a trial of the OX40 agonist ivuxolimab. These receptors all come from an adult with an advanced solid tumor such as melanoma, head and neck, liver or kidney cancer.

The genes are TRBV5-4 and TRBJ2-1; TRBD2 agrees at 9 bases. The trim removed 2 bases at V and 5 bases at J, leaving 5 bases unmatched. This CDR3 has 15 amino acids. Germline V gene data show CDR1 as SGHNT and CDR2 as YYREEE (reference sequence). The CDR3 bases are TGTGCCAGCAGCTTCTCTAGCGGGAAGGACAATGAGCAGTTCTTC. Translating it yields CASSFSSGKDNEQFF.

Points on this clone: The sample holds other DNA sequences that translate to the same CDR3. This chain links TRBV25-1 with TRBJ1-5; no reliable D call. Germline V gene sequence: CDR1 MGHDK, CDR2 SYGVNS. V lost 7 bases and J 10 bases, leaving 11 bases between the germline ends. This CDR3 has 11 residues. The chain's CDR3 is CASNRRGPQHF. DNA for the CDR3: TGTGCCAGCAACCGGAGAGGACCCCAGCATTTT. Drawing the rest from reference TRBV25-1 and TRBJ1-5, the complete variable domain is EADIYQTPRYLVIGTGKKITLECSQTMGHDKMYWYQQDPGMELHLIHYSYGVNSTEKGDLSSESTVSRIRTEHFPLTLESARPSHTSQYLCASNRRGPQHFGDGTRLSIL.

The gene calls are TRBV7-2 and TRBJ2-1, with TRBD2 matching over 7 bases. The CDR3 has 14 residues. The V gene end was trimmed by 5 bases and the J gene end by 14 bases; junction bases not matched to a gene: 15. CDR1 and CDR2 (germline): SGHTA, FQGNSA. CDR3: CASSAEDWGGVEFF. As DNA, the CDR3 is TGTGCCAGCAGCGCAGAGGACTGGGGGGGAGTCGAGTTCTTC.

The chain recombines TRBV18 with TRBJ2-3; TRBD1 is a possible D gene (5 bases). The CDR3 loop spans 16 amino acids. Trimming took 2 bases from V and 2 from J, leaving 14 bases between them. CDR1 is KGHSH, CDR2 LQKENI, per germline. The CDR3 sequence: CASSPIRSDITDTQYF. CDR3 in DNA: TGTGCCAGCTCACCAATTCGGTCGGACATCACAGATACGCAGTATTTT.

A few counts support this clone. The chain carries TRBV28 and TRBJ1-5, with D perhaps TRBD1 (6 bases). Germline V gene lookup returns CDR1 MDHEN and CDR2 SYDVKM. Trimming took 3 bases from V and 1 from J, leaving 13 bases between them. The CDR3 is 16 amino acids. The CDR3 reads CASSFRGAESNQPQHF. CDR3 DNA: TGTGCCAGCAGTTTCAGGGGCGCAGAAAGCAATCAGCCCCAGCATTTT.

The gene calls are TRBV30 and TRBJ1-2; D remains unclear. CDR3 size: 12 residues. Germline CDR1 is GTSNPN and CDR2 is SVGIG (reference sequence). V gave up 4 bases and J gave up 8 bases, with 14 bases separating them. CDR3 amino acids: CAWKTGLRGYTF. CDR3 sequence (DNA): TGTGCCTGGAAAACCGGGCTTCGGGGCTACACCTTC.

This chain connects TRBV7-2 to TRBJ1-4, with D possibly matching TRBD1 (5 bases). Germline CDR1 SGHTA, CDR2 FQGNSA. CDR3 size: 14 residues. V lost 2 bases to trimming and J lost 2 bases, with 6 bases between them. The CDR3 reads CASSLRGTNEKLFF. The DNA for the CDR3 is TGTGCCAGCAGCTTAAGGGGCACTAATGAAAAACTGTTTTTT. Full variable domain (remainder filled in from reference TRBV7-2 and TRBJ1-4): GAGVSQSPSNKVTEKGKDVELRCDPISGHTALYWYRQSLGQGLEFLIYFQGNSAPDKSGLPSDRFSAERTGGSVSTLTIQRTQQEDSAVYLCASSLRGTNEKLFFGSGTQLSVL.

The V gene is TRBV20-1, the J gene TRBJ2-1; either TRBD1 or TRBD2 may supply D (5 bases each). The V gene lost 8 bases and the J gene lost 4 bases, with 9 bases spanning the gap. The CDR3 contains 11 residues. In germline, CDR1 is DFQATT, CDR2 SNEGSKA (reference sequence). The CDR3 DNA reads TGCAGTCTGGGACGGTACAATGAGCAGTTCTTC. The encoded protein is CSLGRYNEQFF.

The rearrangement uses TRBV6-5 and TRBJ2-5, with 7 nucleotides matching TRBD2. The V segment lost 10 bases and the J segment 4 bases; nucleotides outside the gene matches: 12. CDR1 is MNHEY, CDR2 SVGAGI, per germline. The CDR3 contains 14 residues. The CDR3 sequence is CATNQAGLGETQYF. CDR3 nucleotides: TGTGCCACCAACCAAGCGGGACTTGGAGAGACCCAGTACTTC.

The chain employs TRBV7-2 and TRBJ2-3; D is uncertain. Trimming removed 5 bases from V and 5 bases from J, with 14 bases in between. Germline-derived CDR1 and CDR2 are SGHTA and FQGNSA. CDR3 length: 14 amino acids. The CDR3 loop is CASSTGPLGDTQYF. The CDR3 bases are TGTGCCAGCAGCACCGGACCCCTGGGAGATACGCAGTATTTT.

This clone has just one count. The CDR3 DNA follows: TGTGCCAGCAGCTCAAGCCGACGGGACGACAACAATGAGCAGTTCTTC. Residues: CASSSSRRDDNNEQFF. V usage is TRBV7-9 and J usage is TRBJ2-1, with D possibly called TRBD1 or TRBD2 (5 bases each). The CDR3 length is 16 residues. Per germline, CDR1 SEHNR and CDR2 FQNEAQ (reference sequence). Trimming took off 4 bases at V and 5 bases at J, with 18 bases between the two ends.

The V gene is TRBV5-1, the J gene TRBJ1-2, with 8 positions matching TRBD1. The CDR3 loop spans 15 amino acids. Trimming removed 0 bases from V and 4 bases from J; junction bases left unmatched: 5. Germline loops: CDR1 SGHRS, CDR2 YFSETQ. The CDR3 loop reads CASSLEGRGLYGYTF. As DNA, the CDR3 is TGCGCCAGCAGCTTGGAGGGCAGGGGGCTCTATGGCTACACCTTC.

The rearrangement joins TRBV27 to TRBJ2-1; 10 nucleotides match TRBD2. Germline V CDR1 and CDR2: MNHEY, SMNVEV (reference sequence). This CDR3 is built from 17 residues. J was trimmed by 0 bases and V by 8 bases; bases with no gene match: 10. As DNA, the CDR3 is TGTGCCAGCTTGACTAGCGGGCGACCGAGCTCCTACAATGAGCAGTTCTTC. Translating it yields CASLTSGRPSSYNEQFF.

The chain carries TRBV6-4 and TRBJ2-7; TRBD2 matches 7 bases. Trimming removed 0 bases from V and 4 bases from J; junction bases left unmatched: 6. From germline, CDR1 is MRHNA and CDR2 SNTAGT. The CDR3 runs 15 residues. The CDR3 loop reads CASSDSTGGWYEQYF. The CDR3 nucleotides read TGTGCCAGCAGTGACTCAACGGGAGGCTGGTACGAGCAGTACTTC.